Below, 28 T cell receptor beta chains from the same sample are listed, as sequenced in a study of T cell responses to AZD1222 COVID-19 vaccine. The method was immunoSEQ multiplex PCR; TCRdb's version includes in-frame clones alone and lacks a portion of them. The sample holds about 170,000 clones, roughly 87% seen once. The sequencing here drew on peripheral blood, taken 28 days after the second AZD1222 dose. These receptor sequences come from an adult who received the AZD1222 COVID-19 vaccine.

This chain uses TRBV7-9 with TRBJ2-7; D remains ambiguous. The CDR3 totals 15 residues. Germline CDR1 reads SEHNR; CDR2 reads FQNEAQ (reference sequence). V was pared by 2 bases and J by 0 bases, with 11 bases between. The CDR3 spells CASSLLQDLSYEQYF. The CDR3 DNA reads TGTGCCAGCAGCTTATTGCAGGACCTCTCCTACGAGCAGTACTTC.

CDR3 protein: CASSQTGAGGIIWYGYTF. The CDR3 bases are TGCGCCAGCAGCCAAACGGGGGCCGGGGGGATTATATGGTATGGCTACACCTTC. The rearrangement uses TRBV4-3 and TRBJ1-2; D possibly corresponds to TRBD1 (6 bases). This CDR3 has 18 amino acids. Germline V CDR1 and CDR2: LGHNA, YSLEER. The ends were cut back, 2 bases at V and 5 bases at J, with 24 bases in the middle.

The V call is TRBV9, the J call TRBJ2-1, with 10 bases identical to TRBD2. Germline V gene sequence: CDR1 SGDLS, CDR2 YYNGEE. V was clipped by 0 bases and J by 12 bases; unmatched bases: 6. The CDR3 spans 14 residues. CDR3 region: CASSVVGSGGRQFF. The CDR3 DNA follows: TGTGCCAGCAGCGTAGTTGGTAGCGGGGGGCGGCAGTTCTTC.

V usage is TRBV12-3 or TRBV12-4 and J usage is TRBJ2-1; D is perhaps TRBD2 (5 bases). The CDR3 loop spans 12 amino acids. V was trimmed by 10 bases and J by 10 bases, leaving 17 bases between them. The CDR3 nucleotides read TGTGCCATCCCCGGATCCCGAGGGGAGCAGTTCTTC. It specifies CAIPGSRGEQFF.

The V gene is TRBV2, the J gene TRBJ2-1, with 8 bases matching TRBD1. Looked up from germline, CDR1 is SNHLY and CDR2 is FYNNEI. V was clipped by 3 bases and J by 10 bases; unmatched bases: 8. The CDR3 is 14 amino acids. CDR3 amino acids: CASSDRTGYQEQFF. The CDR3, as DNA: TGTGCCAGCAGTGACCGGACAGGGTATCAGGAGCAGTTCTTC. Full variable domain (missing parts from reference TRBV2 and TRBJ2-1): EPEVTQTPSHQVTQMGQEVILRCVPISNHLYFYWYRQILGQKVEFLVSFYNNEISEKSEIFDDQFSVERPDGSNFTLKIRSTKLEDSAMYFCASSDRTGYQEQFFGPGTRLTVL.

This rearrangement joins TRBV2 to TRBJ2-7; 7 bases are a match to TRBD2. Germline lookup yields CDR1 SNHLY and CDR2 FYNNEI. The J segment lost 1 base and the V segment lost 7 bases, leaving 7 bases of the junction unmatched. The CDR3 length is 14 residues. The CDR3 reads CASTYGGGSYEQYF. CDR3 coding DNA: TGTGCCAGCACCTATGGGGGGGGGTCCTACGAGCAGTACTTC.

The table lists this clone with a few counts. The J gene is TRBJ1-1, the V gene TRBV19, with D unresolved. Germline CDR1 is LNHDA and CDR2 is SQIVND (reference sequence). V shed 3 bases and J shed 3 bases, with 8 bases lying between them. CDR3 size: 13 residues. The CDR3 nucleotides read TGTGCCAGTAGTATTCAAGGTTACACTGAAGCTTTCTTT. Amino acids: CASSIQGYTEAFF.

This chain joins TRBV11-2 and TRBJ2-3, with D unresolved. The CDR3 spans 14 residues. Between the trimmed V and J ends, which lost 0 bases and 2 bases, there was a span of 6 bases. From germline, CDR1 is SGHAT and CDR2 FQNNGV. CDR3 in amino acids: CASSLESSTDTQYF. The CDR3 bases are TGTGCCAGCAGCTTAGAGTCCTCCACAGATACGCAGTATTTT.

The gene calls are TRBV3-1 (or the pseudogene TRBV3-2) and TRBJ2-2, with 7 positions matching TRBD2. The V gene's germline CDR1 is LGHDT and CDR2 YNNKEL (reference sequence). V shed 3 bases and J 6 bases; nucleotides not matched to a gene: 7. The CDR3 length is 15 residues. The CDR3 reads CASSQSLAGAGELFF. CDR3 sequence (DNA): TGTGCCAGCAGCCAGTCCTTGGCGGGGGCCGGGGAGCTGTTTTTT.

V and J are TRBV4-2 and TRBJ2-2; no clear D gene. CDR1 is LGHNA and CDR2 is YNFKEQ in the germline V gene. The CDR3 sequence is 16 residues long. V was pared by 0 bases and J by 7 bases, with 15 bases between. CDR3 amino acids: CASSQEVGKNFGELFF. CDR3 in DNA: TGTGCCAGCAGCCAAGAGGTGGGAAAAAACTTCGGGGAGCTGTTTTTT.

This chain joins TRBV5-1 and TRBJ1-1; the D gene is possibly TRBD1 (6 bases). The CDR3 consists of 14 residues. Deletions cut 0 bases from V and 5 bases from J, with 11 bases between. In germline, CDR1 is SGHRS, CDR2 YFSETQ. This chain's CDR3 is CASSLGGARTEAFF. The DNA of the CDR3 is TGCGCCAGCAGCTTGGGGGGGGCGCGGACTGAAGCTTTCTTT.

The rearrangement joins TRBV12-5 to TRBJ1-5; D not certain. V was trimmed by 6 bases and J by 5 bases, leaving 5 bases between them. This CDR3 has 11 amino acids. Per germline, CDR1 LGHNT and CDR2 FRNRAP. CDR3 protein: CASGPYQPQHF. The CDR3 DNA reads as TGTGCTAGTGGGCCCTATCAGCCCCAGCATTTT.

The genes are TRBV7-2 and TRBJ2-7; D remains ambiguous. The V gene's germline CDR1 is SGHTA and CDR2 FQGNSA. V was cut by 5 bases and J by 4 bases, with 12 bases left in between. The CDR3 runs to 13 residues. In DNA, the CDR3 is TGTGCCAGCAGCCCCGAGGAAGGGTACGAGCAGTACTTC. As protein: CASSPEEGYEQYF.

J is TRBJ1-6 and V is TRBV6-6, with D hard to call. The CDR3 runs to 16 residues. Trimming took 6 bases from V and 9 from J, leaving 21 bases between them. Germline assignment: CDR1 MNHNY and CDR2 SVGAGI (reference sequence). The CDR3 spells CASRPRAFSILSPLHF. In DNA, the CDR3 is TGTGCCAGCAGACCCCGGGCCTTCTCCATTCTTTCACCCCTCCACTTT.

In this sample, this clone turned up once. The CDR3 DNA follows: TGTGCCAGCAGCCCCCGGGAAGGTTCGAACACCGGGGAGCTGTTTTTT. This sequence encodes CASSPREGSNTGELFF. The V and J genes are TRBV7-9 and TRBJ2-2, with D perhaps matching TRBD2 (5 bases). The CDR3 is 16 residues long. Trimming removed 5 bases at V and 0 bases at J, with 13 bases between. Germline assignment: CDR1 SEHNR and CDR2 FQNEAQ (reference sequence).

This sequence joins TRBV4-1 and TRBJ1-4, with 7 nucleotides matching TRBD1. The CDR3 length is 14 residues. Germline assignment: CDR1 MGHRA and CDR2 YSYEKL. V lost 4 bases, J lost 5 bases, and 4 bases stayed unmatched. The CDR3 nucleotides are TGCGCCAGCAGCCCAGGGGGACTGAATGAAAAACTGTTTTTT. Amino acid sequence: CASSPGGLNEKLFF.

The chain combines TRBV2 with TRBJ2-1, with D perhaps TRBD1 or TRBD2 (5 bases each). The length of the CDR3 is 13 residues. V was cut by 3 bases and J by 9 bases, with 12 bases left in between. CDR1 is SNHLY, CDR2 FYNNEI, per germline. The CDR3 protein is CASSEGPRGEQFF. The CDR3 nucleotides read TGTGCCAGCAGTGAGGGACCCCGAGGTGAGCAGTTCTTC.

The chain carries TRBV6-4 and TRBJ1-1; no clear D gene. Germline V gene data show CDR1 as MRHNA and CDR2 as SNTAGT. V was trimmed by 3 bases and J by 4 bases, leaving 9 bases between them. The CDR3 contains 13 residues. The CDR3: CASSEYGSTEAFF. DNA of the CDR3: TGTGCCAGCAGTGAGTATGGAAGCACTGAAGCTTTCTTT.

The genes are TRBV7-6 and TRBJ1-6; no clear D. This CDR3 spans 14 amino acids. Trimming shortened V by 5 bases and J by 10 bases, and 15 bases separated the two germline ends. CDR1 is SGHVS, CDR2 FNYEAQ, per germline. The CDR3 sequence is CASSQRESQSPLHF. CDR3 in DNA: TGTGCCAGCAGCCAAAGGGAATCCCAATCACCCCTCCACTTT.

There are a few counts of this clone. The rearrangement joins TRBV2 to TRBJ2-7; D unresolved. The CDR3 loop spans 14 amino acids. Germline CDR1 is SNHLY and CDR2 is FYNNEI. Between the trimmed V and J ends, which lost 1 base and 2 bases, there was a span of 9 bases. CDR3 loop: CASSEDSPPYEQYF. The CDR3 DNA reads as TGTGCCAGCAGTGAAGATTCCCCTCCCTACGAGCAGTACTTC.

This clone was found once. The chain combines TRBV2 with TRBJ1-3; D ambiguous. This CDR3 has 13 amino acids. Germline loops: CDR1 SNHLY, CDR2 FYNNEI. With 4 bases removed from V and 4 bases from J, the gap between germline ends came to 8 bases. CDR3 loop: CASSGRFGNTIYF. CDR3 nucleotide sequence: TGTGCCAGCAGTGGTAGGTTCGGAAACACCATATATTTT. Variable domain in full (rest from reference TRBV2 and TRBJ1-3): EPEVTQTPSHQVTQMGQEVILRCVPISNHLYFYWYRQILGQKVEFLVSFYNNEISEKSEIFDDQFSVERPDGSNFTLKIRSTKLEDSAMYFCASSGRFGNTIYFGEGSWLTVV.

CDR3 sequence (DNA): TGTGCCAGCTCACCAGAACAGATCATGAACACTGAAGCTTTCTTT. Protein sequence: CASSPEQIMNTEAFF. The rearrangement uses TRBV18 and TRBJ1-1; D unresolved. V was clipped by 2 bases and J by 0 bases, with 10 bases between them. CDR3 length equals 15 residues. Germline CDR1 is KGHSH and CDR2 is LQKENI.

The chain employs TRBV3-1 (or the pseudogene TRBV3-2) and TRBJ1-1; D remains unclear. There are 12 residues in the CDR3. V gave up 1 base and J gave up 11 bases, with 11 bases separating them. CDR1 LGHDT and CDR2 YNNKEL come from the germline V gene (reference sequence). The CDR3 region is CASSQAGEGAFF. CDR3 sequence (DNA): TGTGCCAGCAGCCAAGCTGGGGAAGGCGCTTTCTTT.

With respect to this clone: Other DNA sequences in this specimen translate into the identical CDR3. The rearrangement joins TRBV11-2 to TRBJ2-7; the D gene is possibly TRBD2 (5 bases). There are 13 residues in the CDR3. V was shortened by 5 bases and J by 3 bases, with 11 bases between the two germline ends. CDR1 and CDR2 from the germline V gene are SGHAT and FQNNGV. CDR3 in DNA: TGTGCCAGCAGCCTTGGACGGGGCTACGAGCAGTACTTC. Protein product: CASSLGRGYEQYF.

This chain connects TRBV5-4 to TRBJ2-1, with unresolved D. The CDR3 contains 13 residues. With 2 bases removed from V and 4 bases from J, the gap between germline ends came to 7 bases. Germline values: CDR1 SGHNT, CDR2 YYREEE (reference sequence). CDR3 residues: CASSLNQYNEQFF. The DNA for the CDR3 is TGTGCCAGCAGCTTAAACCAGTACAATGAGCAGTTCTTC. Filled out from reference TRBV5-4 and TRBJ2-1, the complete variable domain reads ETGVTQSPTHLIKTRGQQVTLRCSSQSGHNTVSWYQQALGQGPQFIFQYYREEENGRGNFPPRFSGLQFPNYSSELNVNALELDDSALYLCASSLNQYNEQFFGPGTRLTVL.

V usage is TRBV27 and J usage is TRBJ1-5; 9 bases map to TRBD1. CDR3 size: 14 residues. Per germline, CDR1 MNHEY and CDR2 SMNVEV (reference sequence). With 5 bases clipped from V and 4 bases from J, the junction kept 3 bases outside the gene matches. CDR3 nucleotide sequence: TGTGCCAGCAGTAGGACAGGGGCGAATCAGCCCCAGCATTTT. It yields the protein CASSRTGANQPQHF.

This chain connects TRBV21-1 to TRBJ1-2; the DNA was not used to check the table's D call, TRBD1. TRBV21-1 is a pseudogene. The CDR3 runs to 18 residues. The CDR3 DNA is TGTGCCAGCAGCCAAAGTAGGTACGGGACAGGGGCCGTCTATGGCTACACCTTC. This codes for CASSQSRYGTGAVYGYTF.

The chain links TRBV6-5 to TRBJ1-1; D might be TRBD1 (6 bases). CDR1 is MNHEY, CDR2 SVGAGI, per germline. The CDR3 loop spans 11 amino acids. V gave up 8 bases and J gave up 8 bases, with 12 bases separating them. CDR3 region: CASSMGTEAFF. CDR3 DNA sequence: TGTGCCAGCTCGATGGGGACAGAAGCTTTCTTT.